The entry that follows covers one T cell receptor (beta chain) sequence. No antigen is known for it. There are 14 residues in the CDR3. The germline V and J ends were trimmed by 7 bases and 2 bases, with 12 bases remaining between them. The entry originates in a study of post-analysis software for immune sequencing data. Study summary: Progressive-relapsing, secondary progressive and relapsing-remitting multiple sclerosis were among the disease courses included.

TCR beta cDNA libraries included unique molecular identifiers. There were roughly 0.95 to 10 million T cells, and about 500,000 cDNA molecules came from them. From the PCR reads, TCRdb called clonotypes with MiXCR, one entry per CDR3 protein. The sample has more than 500,000 distinct CDR3 sequences, less than 40% seen once. Whole-study findings and limits: Patients carried roughly 5 TRBV segments more frequently than controls did, and TRBV5-6, TRBV5-1 and TRBV20-1 were among them. Normalized Chao1 diversity was significantly lower in multiple sclerosis patients than in controls.

This sequence joins TRBV12-3 or TRBV12-4 and TRBJ1-5; TRBD1 might be the D (6 bases). The specimen sequenced was blood. The TCR comes from a girl aged 2-17 years with multiple sclerosis. The CDR3, as DNA: TGTGCCAGCACCGCGAGGACAGGCAATCAGCCCCAGCATTTT. It translates to CASTARTGNQPQHF.